The rows below give T cell receptor beta chains drawn from one sample of a study of human T cells and chemical hapten exposure. TCRdb analysed the RACE reads with MiXCR anew, one entry per CDR3 protein. The table includes roughly 360,000 distinct CDR3 sequences, roughly 4.8% detected once. The source was whole blood, collected in connection with sensitization to the hapten diphenylcyclopropenone (DPC). The source of these receptors is a woman between 45 and 65 years old with alopecia areata. Some clones in this sample may be carry-over from other donors' samples. Each CDR3 is given with its conserved first and last residue. Each record gives: V gene, J gene, clone size, D gene, CDR3 protein, CDR3 DNA. A D gene is named only where the DNA matches it firmly. For some rows the clone size is stated as once, few or many, or as a class when expanded; others skip it.

v_call: TRBV19; j_call: TRBJ2-7; clone_size: few; d_call: -; cdr3_aa: CASSIPGSFYEQYF; cdr3_nt: TGTGCCAGTAGTATTCCAGGCAGCTTCTACGAGCAGTACTTC
v_call: TRBV28; j_call: TRBJ1-6; clone_size: few; d_call: -; cdr3_aa: CASNGNSPLHF; cdr3_nt: TGTGCCAGCAACGGTAATTCACCCCTCCACTTT
v_call: TRBV3-1; j_call: TRBJ1-2; clone_size: few; d_call: TRBD1; cdr3_aa: CASSRTGQNYGYTF; cdr3_nt: TGTGCCAGCAGCCGAACGGGACAGAACTATGGCTACACCTTC
v_call: TRBV7-2; j_call: TRBJ2-3; clone_size: few; d_call: -; cdr3_aa: CASSLAGHRTDTQYF; cdr3_nt: TGTGCCAGCAGCTTAGCGGGGCATCGCACAGATACGCAGTATTTT
v_call: TRBV6-5; j_call: TRBJ1-2; clone_size: many; d_call: -; cdr3_aa: CASSTSTNYGYTF; cdr3_nt: TGTGCCAGCAGCACTTCCACTAACTATGGCTACACCTTC
v_call: TRBV6-1; j_call: TRBJ2-7; clone_size: -; d_call: -; cdr3_aa: CASSSGTGPTEQYF; cdr3_nt: TGTGCCAGCAGTTCTGGGACCGGTCCAACCGAGCAGTACTTC
v_call: TRBV29-1; j_call: TRBJ1-1; clone_size: many; d_call: -; cdr3_aa: CSVEAYTEAFF; cdr3_nt: TGCAGCGTTGAGGCCTACACTGAAGCTTTCTTT
v_call: TRBV19; j_call: TRBJ1-5; clone_size: few; d_call: -; cdr3_aa: CASSIRNNQPQHF; cdr3_nt: TGTGCCAGTAGTATTCGTAACAATCAGCCCCAGCATTTT
v_call: TRBV27; j_call: TRBJ1-2; clone_size: many; d_call: -; cdr3_aa: CASSSGGGGNYGYTF; cdr3_nt: TGTGCCAGCAGTTCTGGGGGGGGCGGAAACTATGGCTACACCTTC
v_call: TRBV29-1; j_call: TRBJ1-2; clone_size: many; d_call: -; cdr3_aa: CSVGLVDSYGYTF; cdr3_nt: TGCAGCGTTGGACTCGTGGACTCCTATGGCTACACCTTC
v_call: TRBV10-3; j_call: TRBJ1-5; clone_size: -; d_call: -; cdr3_aa: CAISESRAGVNQPQHF; cdr3_nt: TGTGCCATCAGTGAGTCGAGAGCGGGGGTTAATCAGCCCCAGCATTTT
v_call: TRBV29-1; j_call: TRBJ2-7; clone_size: many; d_call: -; cdr3_aa: CSVRDRLSYEQYF; cdr3_nt: TGCAGCGTTCGCGACAGGCTCTCCTACGAGCAGTACTTC
v_call: TRBV3-1; j_call: TRBJ1-3; clone_size: few; d_call: -; cdr3_aa: CASSQESSSGNTIYF; cdr3_nt: TGTGCCAGCAGCCAAGAGTCCAGCTCTGGAAACACCATATATTTT
v_call: TRBV29-1; j_call: TRBJ2-1; clone_size: few; d_call: TRBD2; cdr3_aa: CSGGLAGARYNEQFF; cdr3_nt: TGCAGCGGTGGACTAGCGGGAGCAAGGTACAATGAGCAGTTCTTC
v_call: TRBV3-1; j_call: TRBJ2-5; clone_size: many; d_call: -; cdr3_aa: CASSQPKETQYF; cdr3_nt: TGTGCCAGCAGCCAACCTAAAGAGACCCAGTACTTC
v_call: TRBV12-5; j_call: TRBJ2-3; clone_size: many; d_call: -; cdr3_aa: CASGLGGVGTQYF; cdr3_nt: TGTGCTAGTGGTCTCGGAGGGGTCGGTACGCAGTATTTT
v_call: TRBV24-1; j_call: TRBJ1-2; clone_size: -; d_call: -; cdr3_aa: CATSVMDRIQPYGYTF; cdr3_nt: TGTGCCACCAGTGTCATGGACCGGATTCAGCCATATGGCTACACCTTC
v_call: TRBV12-5; j_call: TRBJ2-1; clone_size: few; d_call: -; cdr3_aa: CASAPGGHEQFF; cdr3_nt: TGTGCTAGTGCCCCTGGGGGCCATGAGCAGTTCTTC
v_call: TRBV5-1; j_call: TRBJ2-3; clone_size: many; d_call: -; cdr3_aa: CASSLEVPSDTQYF; cdr3_nt: TGCGCCAGCAGCTTGGAAGTGCCGAGTGATACGCAGTATTTT
v_call: TRBV20-1; j_call: TRBJ2-3; clone_size: many; d_call: TRBD2; cdr3_aa: CSARASGSTDTQYF; cdr3_nt: TGCAGTGCTAGAGCTAGCGGGAGCACAGATACGCAGTATTTT
v_call: TRBV12-3/TRBV12-4; j_call: TRBJ2-3; clone_size: -; d_call: -; cdr3_aa: CASSPYGSTDTQYF; cdr3_nt: TGTGCCAGCAGCCCCTACGGCTCCACAGATACGCAGTATTTT
v_call: TRBV2; j_call: TRBJ2-7; clone_size: -; d_call: -; cdr3_aa: CASRGDEQYF; cdr3_nt: TGTGCCAGCAGGGGGGACGAGCAGTACTTC
v_call: TRBV6-2/TRBV6-3; j_call: TRBJ2-3; clone_size: many; d_call: -; cdr3_aa: CASGEVDTQYF; cdr3_nt: TGTGCCAGCGGAGAAGTGGATACGCAGTATTTT
v_call: TRBV11-2; j_call: TRBJ2-7; clone_size: many; d_call: -; cdr3_aa: CASSSGLGDEQYF; cdr3_nt: TGTGCCAGCAGCTCGGGCCTTGGGGACGAGCAGTACTTC
v_call: TRBV28; j_call: TRBJ2-3; clone_size: many; d_call: -; cdr3_aa: CASLRGEAFTDTQYF; cdr3_nt: TGTGCCAGCTTAAGGGGGGAGGCCTTCACAGATACGCAGTATTTT
v_call: TRBV27; j_call: TRBJ2-2; clone_size: -; d_call: TRBD1; cdr3_aa: CASSLTGSGGELFF; cdr3_nt: TGTGCCAGCAGTTTGACAGGGTCCGGCGGGGAGCTGTTTTTT
v_call: TRBV20-1; j_call: TRBJ2-3; clone_size: many; d_call: TRBD2; cdr3_aa: CSARGTSGRADTQYF; cdr3_nt: TGCAGTGCTAGAGGGACTAGCGGGAGAGCAGATACGCAGTATTTT
v_call: TRBV28; j_call: TRBJ1-1; clone_size: many; d_call: -; cdr3_aa: CASRHHRLRDTEAFF; cdr3_nt: TGTGCCAGCAGGCACCACAGGTTAAGGGACACTGAAGCTTTCTTT
v_call: TRBV27; j_call: TRBJ2-5; clone_size: few; d_call: -; cdr3_aa: CASGLGLQETQYF; cdr3_nt: TGTGCCAGCGGCCTGGGACTGCAAGAGACCCAGTACTTC
v_call: TRBV18; j_call: TRBJ2-3; clone_size: many; d_call: -; cdr3_aa: CASSPRGTDTQYF; cdr3_nt: TGTGCCAGCAGCCCCCGGGGCACAGATACGCAGTATTTT
v_call: TRBV29-1; j_call: TRBJ2-3; clone_size: -; d_call: TRBD2; cdr3_aa: CSSRIAGGDTQYF; cdr3_nt: TGCAGCTCCCGGATAGCGGGAGGAGATACGCAGTATTTT
v_call: TRBV6-5; j_call: TRBJ2-1; clone_size: many; d_call: TRBD2; cdr3_aa: CASSGAVGLAGPNEQFF; cdr3_nt: TGTGCCAGCAGTGGAGCTGTGGGACTAGCGGGACCCAATGAGCAGTTCTTC
v_call: TRBV7-2; j_call: TRBJ1-5; clone_size: few; d_call: -; cdr3_aa: CASSPWMGGGNQPQHF; cdr3_nt: TGTGCCAGCAGCCCATGGATGGGCGGTGGCAATCAGCCCCAGCATTTT
v_call: TRBV27; j_call: TRBJ2-4; clone_size: few; d_call: -; cdr3_aa: CASSLRGSYHAIQYF; cdr3_nt: TGTGCCAGCAGTCTCCGAGGCTCGTATCATGCCATTCAGTACTTC
v_call: TRBV2; j_call: TRBJ1-1; clone_size: many; d_call: -; cdr3_aa: CAIPGRPNTEAFF; cdr3_nt: TGTGCCATCCCCGGTAGGCCGAACACTGAAGCTTTCTTT
v_call: TRBV6-2/TRBV6-3; j_call: TRBJ2-7; clone_size: many; d_call: TRBD1; cdr3_aa: CASSYGTGGREQYF; cdr3_nt: TGTGCCAGCAGTTACGGGACAGGGGGACGCGAGCAGTACTTC
v_call: TRBV4-1; j_call: TRBJ1-2; clone_size: -; d_call: -; cdr3_aa: CASSQIGRGASYGYTF; cdr3_nt: TGCGCCAGCAGCCAAATAGGGAGGGGCGCCAGCTATGGCTACACCTTC
v_call: TRBV13; j_call: TRBJ1-6; clone_size: -; d_call: -; cdr3_aa: CASRSSGSSYNSPLHF; cdr3_nt: TGTGCCAGCAGGTCATCCGGGAGCTCCTATAATTCACCCCTCCACTTT
v_call: TRBV12-3/TRBV12-4; j_call: TRBJ2-3; clone_size: many; d_call: TRBD2; cdr3_aa: CASSLRLALASTDTQYF; cdr3_nt: TGTGCCAGCAGTTTGAGACTAGCCCTCGCCTCCACAGATACGCAGTATTTT
v_call: TRBV12-3/TRBV12-4; j_call: TRBJ2-1; clone_size: -; d_call: -; cdr3_aa: CASSQKGLYNEQFF; cdr3_nt: TGTGCCAGCAGTCAAAAGGGACTGTACAATGAGCAGTTCTTC
v_call: TRBV27; j_call: TRBJ2-3; clone_size: -; d_call: TRBD2; cdr3_aa: CASSLRLAGGFSTDTQYF; cdr3_nt: TGTGCCAGCAGTTTAAGGCTAGCGGGAGGGTTTAGCACAGATACGCAGTATTTT